Included here is one T cell receptor beta chain sequence, with context. Its antigen is as yet unknown. The data derive from a study of T-cell memory formation after mild COVID-19. Broader study findings: Prior to infection, memory already included some responding clones, suggesting cross-reactive memory joined. Clones that got smaller from day 15 to 85 had even CD4/CD8, while clones growing later tipped toward CD4+. Clones that contracted clustered mainly in CM and EM if CD4+ and in EMRA if CD8+.

It was 5'RACE with constant-segment primers that produced the TCR alpha and TCR beta cDNA libraries, which carried sample barcodes and UMIs. TCRdb fed the 5' RACE reads into MiXCR, producing one record per CDR3 protein. The sample has fewer than 550,000 distinct CDR3 sequences, 15% to 25% seen once. The sequence derives from an adult woman who had mild COVID-19 (a few samples of this study predate the infection). Cell type and time point are not known. The specimen sequenced was PBMCs or a T cell subset sorted from them (not recorded which).

This chain's CDR3 is CSARGDRQNEKLFF. DNA for the CDR3: TGCAGTGCTAGGGGGGACAGGCAAAATGAAAAACTGTTTTTT. V gene TRBV20-1 combines with J gene TRBJ1-4; 8 nucleotides match TRBD1. J lost 5 bases, V lost 3 bases, and 5 bases had no gene match. The germline gives CDR1 DFQATT, CDR2 SNEGSKA (reference sequence). The CDR3 is 14 residues long.